This record covers a single T cell receptor beta chain. It lacks a known antigen. Per-base quality was not reported, and no clone a single base away is much larger than it. The sample belongs to a study of shared T cell receptors in the human thymus (dated by TCRdb to about 2021). For the study in its entirety: The study examined how self-reactive, shared T-cell receptor alpha chains are generated in the human thymus.

The CDR3 sequence holds 14 residues, the cysteine and phenylalanine included. The only DNA kept is the CDR3, 42 bases in frame from the first base. V loses 5 bases of germline sequence and J loses 3 bases, and the interval between the two ends is 14 bases. Via the germline V gene (reference sequence), CDR1 is LNHDA and CDR2 SQIVND. The method behind the library was the immunoSEQ multiplex PCR assay. TCRdb stores this immuneACCESS table with in-frame sequences only. Part of the clones is absent; in the studies checked, under half of the shortfall reflects unresolved V genes, and no reason is known for the rest. Across this sample there are hundreds of thousands of clones, with around 89% seen only once. The ten biggest clones cover 0.008% to 0.011% of the sample. The sample also formed part of further work on human thymus T cells. The second study also describes: In Finland, the donors were immunologically healthy infants who were having open corrective cardiac surgery for congenital heart defects. Thymus tissue was collected as surgical resects that were removed during corrective cardiac surgery. Biased V and J gene segment usage appeared to be present in both thymic and peripheral blood repertoires. The related research found that thymic TCR repertoires overlapped highly between unrelated individuals. The study used under 10 infant thymus samples plus four related peripheral blood samples to characterize TCR alpha and beta repertoires. The cohort included about six male and two female infants, with donor ages spanning 7 to 244 days. After being mechanically released from the tissue, thymocytes were kept at -70 degrees C in pellets of about 9-34 million cells. Genomic DNA was extracted from frozen cell pellets with a QIAsymphony instrument. The immunoSEQ multiplex PCR assay was used to amplify the TCRB and TCRAD loci from a standardized amount of quality-controlled genomic DNA. The amplicons spanned the V(D)J region and were long enough to cover the CDR3 and allow V and J genes to be identified. The commercial immunoSEQ service was used to sequence amplicons on an Illumina platform. Primer bias and sequencing errors were corrected as previously described, and TCRAD and TCRB definitions were based on the IMGT database. Repertoires were analysed with immunoSEQ Analyzer 3.0 and VDJTools, covering basic statistics, V/J segment usage, diversity estimates, rarefaction and pairwise overlap. Chao1, ChaoE, Efron-Thisted, Shannon and inverse Simpson indices were used to estimate diversity, which was also estimated on datasets down-sampled to the smallest sample. For repertoire overlap, CDR3 nucleotide sequence, V gene and J gene had to match strictly, and clustering was done by Jaccard-based multidimensional scaling. On average, roughly 890,000 unique TCRB clonotypes were obtained from thymus samples, compared with about 86,000 from blood samples.

The TCR sequence derives from a boy under two years old with a congenital heart defect. Donor details come from another sample of the same person, matched by shared clones. Recombination connected TRBV19 to TRBJ2-7; TRBD2 might be the D gene, on 7 matching bases. Sequencing was performed on thymocytes. The CDR3 region reads CASSGSGGNYEQYF. The DNA sequence reads TGTGCCAGTAGTGGATCGGGGGGCAACTACGAGCAGTACTTC.